Listed below are T cell receptor beta chains from one sample, sequenced in a study of T cells in Graves' hyperthyroidism and ophthalmopathy. Each CDR3 protein gets one entry after TCRdb re-called the multiplex PCR reads with MiXCR. This sample has more than 450,000 distinct CDR3 sequences; 12% to 15% occur once, and the top ten carry approximately 15%. Sequenced sample: blood. These TCRs come from a woman aged 35 to 49 with Graves' hyperthyroidism. Both conserved end residues are part of each CDR3. D genes are given only for firm matches. A clone size is listed for some rows: how often the clone was seen (once, few, many), or a class if it is expanded.

size	V	J	D	CDR3	DNA
many	TRBV3-1	TRBJ1-2	TRBD1	CASRPQGGYGYTF	TGTGCCAGCAGACCCCAGGGGGGTTATGGCTACACCTTC
few	TRBV19	TRBJ2-1	TRBD1	CASSIDSGTGVNEQFF	TGTGCCAGTAGTATCGACAGCGGGACAGGGGTCAATGAGCAGTTCTTC
.	TRBV10-3	TRBJ1-5	.	CAISESIGNSNQPQHF	TGTGCCATCAGTGAGTCGATTGGAAATAGCAATCAGCCCCAGCATTTT
many	TRBV5-1	TRBJ2-7	.	CASSFAAAYEQYF	TGCGCCAGCAGCTTTGCCGCTGCCTACGAGCAGTACTTC
many	TRBV28	TRBJ2-1	TRBD2	CACHASGSSNEQFF	TGTGCCTGCCATGCAAGCGGGAGTTCGAATGAGCAGTTCTTC
many	TRBV28	TRBJ2-5	TRBD2	CASSLFGGWGGETQYF	TGTGCCAGCAGTTTATTTGGTGGGTGGGGAGGGGAGACCCAGTACTTC
few	TRBV20-1	TRBJ2-5	.	CSAYGAGETQYF	TGCAGTGCCTATGGGGCGGGGGAGACCCAGTACTTC
many	TRBV2	TRBJ1-4	TRBD1	CASRASRQGRNEKLFF	TGTGCCAGCAGGGCTTCCCGACAGGGCCGAAATGAAAAACTGTTTTTT
many	TRBV20-1	TRBJ2-1	TRBD1	CSAQPGQGISEQFF	TGCAGTGCGCAACCGGGACAGGGGATCAGTGAGCAGTTCTTC
.	TRBV3-1	TRBJ1-4	.	CASSPTSGHYNEKLFF	TGTGCCAGCAGCCCGACAAGCGGTCACTATAATGAAAAACTGTTTTTT
many	TRBV28	TRBJ2-2	.	CASSATFRITGELFF	TGTGCCAGCAGTGCAACTTTTAGAATTACCGGGGAGCTGTTTTTT
many	TRBV20-1	TRBJ2-7	TRBD2	CSARVGGGRSYEQYF	TGCAGTGCTAGAGTGGGTGGCGGGAGATCCTACGAGCAGTACTTC
many	TRBV20-1	TRBJ2-3	TRBD2	CSADSGTRTDTQYF	TGCAGTGCCGATAGCGGGACCCGCACAGATACGCAGTATTTT
many	TRBV30	TRBJ2-7	.	CACRQPAQYEQYF	TGTGCCTGTAGACAGCCAGCACAATACGAGCAGTACTTC
many	TRBV12-3/TRBV12-4	TRBJ2-1	.	CASSLSDGGAYNEQFF	TGTGCCAGCAGTTTATCGGATGGGGGGGCTTACAATGAGCAGTTCTTC
once	TRBV28	TRBJ2-5	TRBD1	CASVRGQGAKTQYF	TGTGCCAGCGTTCGGGGGCAGGGGGCGAAGACCCAGTACTTC
many	TRBV20-1	TRBJ1-1	.	CSASWGTTEAFF	TGCAGTGCTAGTTGGGGCACCACTGAAGCTTTCTTT
.	TRBV7-9	TRBJ2-2	TRBD2	CASSLTAGVYTGELFF	TGTGCCAGCAGCTTAACGGCGGGAGTGTACACCGGGGAGCTGTTTTTT
many	TRBV12-3/TRBV12-4	TRBJ2-2	.	CASTLRSTGELFF	TGTGCCAGCACGCTGAGATCCACCGGGGAGCTGTTTTTT
.	TRBV15	TRBJ1-5	.	CATSRQFNSNQPQHF	TGTGCCACCAGCAGACAGTTTAATAGCAATCAGCCCCAGCATTTT
.	TRBV7-3	TRBJ2-4	TRBD1	CASSKVGQGAPEVQYF	TGTGCCAGCAGCAAGGTCGGACAGGGGGCCCCCGAGGTTCAGTACTTC
few	TRBV6-5	TRBJ2-1	.	CASSSASEQFF	TGTGCCAGCAGTTCGGCATCTGAGCAGTTCTTC
many	TRBV3-1	TRBJ1-4	.	CASSPHLWKANEKLFF	TGTGCCAGCAGCCCCCATCTATGGAAGGCTAATGAAAAACTGTTTTTT
few	TRBV2	TRBJ2-1	TRBD2	CASTQRLAGDYNEQFF	TGTGCCAGCACCCAGCGACTAGCGGGTGACTACAATGAGCAGTTCTTC
.	TRBV19	TRBJ1-5	.	CASNTPLSTYSNQPQHF	TGTGCCAGTAACACCCCCCTTTCCACGTATAGCAATCAGCCCCAGCATTTT
many	TRBV10-3	TRBJ2-1	.	CAISDGRQGGYNEQFF	TGTGCCATCAGTGACGGGAGACAGGGTGGATACAATGAGCAGTTCTTC
.	TRBV29-1	TRBJ2-7	TRBD2	CSVLGTSGLAGDEQYF	TGCAGCGTGCTCGGGACAAGCGGACTAGCGGGAGACGAGCAGTACTTC
many	TRBV11-2	TRBJ2-3	.	CASSSPRPSWEKTQYF	TGTGCCAGCAGCTCCCCCAGGCCCAGTTGGGAGAAAACGCAGTATTTT
many	TRBV2	TRBJ1-4	TRBD1	CASRDRVGSEKLFF	TGTGCCAGCAGAGACAGGGTCGGGAGCGAAAAACTGTTTTTT
.	TRBV2	TRBJ1-5	.	CASSEGFHSNQPQHF	TGTGCCAGCAGTGAGGGGTTTCACAGCAATCAGCCCCAGCATTTT
once	TRBV15	TRBJ1-2	.	CATSRDSQGSYGYAF	TGTGCCACCAGCAGAGATTCACAGGGATCCTACGGCTACGCCTTC
many	TRBV7-3	TRBJ2-1	.	CASSLTGSLGYNEQFF	TGTGCCAGCAGCTTAACGGGTAGTTTGGGATACAATGAGCAGTTCTTC
.	TRBV20-1	TRBJ1-5	TRBD1	CSIDRASNQPQHF	TGCAGTATTGACAGGGCCAGCAATCAGCCCCAGCATTTT
few	TRBV7-9	TRBJ2-7	.	CASSLAQGTIGYEQYF	TGTGCCAGCAGCTTAGCTCAGGGAACCATCGGCTACGAGCAGTACTTC
few	TRBV6-2/TRBV6-3	TRBJ2-1	TRBD1	CASSRTQGNHEQFF	TGTGCCAGCAGTAGGACACAGGGGAACCATGAGCAGTTCTTC
many	TRBV11-2	TRBJ2-7	.	CASSKAHEQYF	TGTGCCAGCAGCAAAGCGCACGAGCAGTACTTC
many	TRBV12-3/TRBV12-4	TRBJ1-5	.	CASSLRLGNSNQPQHF	TGTGCCAGCAGTTTACGTTTGGGTAATAGCAATCAGCCCCAGCATTTT
many	TRBV20-1	TRBJ2-7	TRBD1	CSARDLAGGYEQYF	TGCAGTGCTAGAGATCTAGCAGGGGGCTACGAGCAGTACTTC
many	TRBV28	TRBJ2-5	.	CASTPPDRNYQETQYF	TGTGCCAGCACCCCGCCGGACAGAAACTACCAAGAGACCCAGTACTTC
many	TRBV12-3/TRBV12-4	TRBJ1-1	TRBD1	CASSRQGMNTEAFF	TGTGCCAGCAGTCGACAGGGGATGAACACTGAAGCTTTCTTT
many	TRBV30	TRBJ2-7	TRBD1	CAWSSGQAVYEQYF	TGTGCCTGGAGCTCGGGACAGGCTGTCTACGAGCAGTACTTC
.	TRBV4-2	TRBJ1-3	.	CASSQALASGNTIYF	TGTGCCAGCAGCCAAGCACTCGCCTCTGGAAACACCATATATTTT
.	TRBV12-3/TRBV12-4	TRBJ1-1	.	CASSFSWGGFGEAFF	TGTGCCAGCAGTTTTTCTTGGGGGGGCTTTGGTGAAGCTTTCTTT
many	TRBV28	TRBJ1-5	.	CASSRAWNQPQHF	TGTGCCAGCAGTCGGGCCTGGAATCAGCCCCAGCATTTT
few	TRBV5-1	TRBJ2-1	TRBD2	CASSFLDTGTSGTHYNEQFF	TGCGCCAGCAGCTTTCTAGATACCGGGACTAGCGGGACCCACTACAATGAGCAGTTCTTC
.	TRBV12-3/TRBV12-4	TRBJ2-3	.	CASTPTGRAQYF	TGTGCCAGCACTCCGACAGGGAGGGCGCAGTATTTT
many	TRBV7-9	TRBJ2-7	.	CASSLGHSTYEQYF	TGTGCCAGCAGCTTAGGTCACAGTACCTACGAGCAGTACTTC
many	TRBV2	TRBJ2-7	.	CARGGREPPYEQYF	TGTGCCAGGGGGGGGCGGGAGCCACCCTACGAGCAGTACTTC
many	TRBV6-1	TRBJ2-3	TRBD2	CASSLWTSGRADTQYF	TGTGCCAGCAGTCTTTGGACTAGCGGGAGGGCAGATACGCAGTATTTT
few	TRBV5-5	TRBJ1-6	TRBD1	CASTGQGPPPLHF	TGTGCCAGCACGGGACAGGGACCGCCACCCCTCCACTTT
few	TRBV5-1	TRBJ1-1	.	CASSPLSHGVSTEAFF	TGCGCCAGCAGTCCTCTCTCCCACGGTGTGAGCACTGAAGCTTTCTTT